The next 19 T cell receptor beta chains were all read from a single sample in a study of shared clonotypes between healthy human individuals. Measured with immunoSEQ multiplex PCR; TCRdb has only the in-frame clones, and not every one. The data hold under 2.5 million clones, with roughly 90% observed a single time. The sequencing sample was made of naive CD4+ T cells from PBMCs. Indicated subset: CD45RA+ positively selected. These receptors were obtained from a man aged 18 to 35 in good health. Some clones in this sample may be carry-over from other donors' samples.

The gene calls are TRBV19 and TRBJ2-1; 9 bases map to TRBD2. Losses at the gene ends were 5 bases for V and 9 bases for J; bases not matched to a gene: 11. CDR3 size: 15 residues. The germline gives CDR1 LNHDA, CDR2 SQIVND (reference sequence). The CDR3 DNA is TGTGCCAGTAGTCGGCTAGCGGGGCTTGGGGGTGAGCAGTTCTTC. Translation gives CASSRLAGLGGEQFF.

The chain combines TRBV28 with TRBJ2-1, with D perhaps TRBD1 (8 bases). Per the germline V gene, CDR1 is MDHEN and CDR2 is SYDVKM. The CDR3 has 13 amino acids. V was pared by 6 bases and J by 5 bases, with 11 bases between. The CDR3 DNA reads as TGTGCCAGCAGACAGGGGGGGGACAATGAGCAGTTCTTC. Its translation is CASRQGGDNEQFF.

V usage is TRBV14 and J usage is TRBJ1-4, with D unclear. V was clipped by 4 bases and J by 1 base, with 10 bases between them. Germline assignment: CDR1 SGHDN and CDR2 FVKESK. The CDR3 sequence is 15 residues long. This CDR3 is CASSRQLGTNEKLFF. In nucleotides, the CDR3 is TGTGCCAGCAGCCGCCAACTGGGAACTAATGAAAAACTGTTTTTT.

The chain links TRBV7-8 to TRBJ2-7; 12 bases map to TRBD1. Trimming cost V 2 bases and J 5 bases; bases outside gene matches: 4. This CDR3 is 15 amino acids long. Germline loops: CDR1 SGHVS, CDR2 FQNEAQ. The CDR3 region is CASSLFGTGGDEQYF. DNA of the CDR3: TGTGCCAGCAGCTTATTTGGGACAGGGGGCGACGAGCAGTACTTC. Drawing the rest from reference TRBV7-8 and TRBJ2-7, the complete variable domain is GAGVSQSPRYKVAKRGQDVALRCDPISGHVSLFWYQQALGQGPEFLTYFQNEAQLDKSGLPSDRFFAERPEGSVSTLKIQRTQQEDSAVYLCASSLFGTGGDEQYFGPGTRLTVT.

This clone occurred once. V usage is TRBV7-9 and J usage is TRBJ2-1; 10 positions agree with TRBD2. The V segment lost 8 bases and the J segment 9 bases; nucleotides outside the gene matches: 7. Germline V gene data show CDR1 as SEHNR and CDR2 as FQNEAQ (reference sequence). The CDR3 runs to 13 residues. CDR3 nucleotides: TGTGCCAGCCCCGGGACTAGCGTGGGTGAGCAGTTCTTC. As protein: CASPGTSVGEQFF.

As regards this clone: The sample carries other DNA sequences with the same CDR3. This chain links TRBV2 with TRBJ1-5; D is unresolved. CDR3 size: 13 residues. V shed 6 bases and J shed 0 bases, with 6 bases lying between them. Germline V lookup: CDR1 SNHLY, CDR2 FYNNEI. In DNA, the CDR3 is TGTGCCAGCAGCGACATTAGCAATCAGCCCCAGCATTTT. Amino acid sequence: CASSDISNQPQHF.

V usage is TRBV28 and J usage is TRBJ2-6; D unresolved. This CDR3 has 15 residues. V was clipped by 6 bases and J by 3 bases, with 12 bases between them. The germline V gene encodes CDR1 MDHEN and CDR2 SYDVKM. The chain's CDR3 is CASRPWANGANVLTF. The DNA for the CDR3 is TGTGCCAGCAGACCCTGGGCCAATGGGGCCAACGTCCTGACTTTC.

The J gene is TRBJ1-5, the V gene TRBV7-8, with D possibly TRBD1 on 6 matching bases. V was clipped by 7 bases and J by 3 bases, with 13 bases between them. The CDR3 runs 14 residues. Germline-derived CDR1 and CDR2 are SGHVS and FQNEAQ. CDR3: CASNTGGPNQPQHF. The CDR3 DNA sequence: TGTGCCAGCAACACGGGGGGGCCCAATCAGCCCCAGCATTTT.

The chain couples TRBV27 to TRBJ2-7; 10 bases match TRBD1. CDR3 length: 13 amino acids. Germline V CDR1 and CDR2: MNHEY, SMNVEV (reference sequence). The V gene end was trimmed by 5 bases and the J gene end by 5 bases; junction bases not matched to a gene: 3. This CDR3 reads CASSTDRGHEQYF. CDR3 in DNA: TGTGCCAGCAGTACCGACAGGGGGCACGAGCAGTACTTC.

The chain joins TRBV5-1 to TRBJ1-4, with D maybe TRBD1 (6 bases). The germline CDR1 and CDR2 sequences are SGHRS and YFSETQ. V was pared by 2 bases and J by 5 bases, with 13 bases between. The CDR3 runs to 15 residues. CDR3 nucleotide sequence: TGCGCCAGCAGCTTACGGACAGCCAAAAATGAAAAACTGTTTTTT. Protein: CASSLRTAKNEKLFF.

The count of this clone is one. The rearrangement uses TRBV14 and TRBJ2-2, with 9 bases fitting TRBD1. Germline CDR1 reads SGHDN; CDR2 reads FVKESK. V was clipped by 3 bases and J by 7 bases; unmatched bases: 9. The CDR3 has 16 residues. CDR3 residues: CASSHYRGREDGELFF. Here the CDR3 DNA reads TGTGCCAGCAGCCACTACAGGGGGCGAGAAGACGGGGAGCTGTTTTTT.

This clone occurred once. This chain links TRBV6-5 with TRBJ2-6; D is unclear. Trimming shortened V by 3 bases and J by 0 bases, and 9 bases separated the two germline ends. Per germline, CDR1 MNHEY and CDR2 SVGAGI. The CDR3 consists of 16 residues. CDR3 nucleotide sequence: TGTGCCAGCAGTTATAGTGCGTCCTCTGGGGCCAACGTCCTGACTTTC. Translation gives CASSYSASSGANVLTF.

This chain joins TRBV10-3 and TRBJ1-4; D gene ambiguous. V was shortened by 8 bases and J by 1 base, with 11 bases between the two germline ends. This CDR3 region has 14 residues. Germline V CDR1 and CDR2: ENHRY, SYGVKD. The CDR3: CAIRGVLTNEKLFF. In DNA form, the CDR3 reads TGTGCCATCCGTGGAGTCTTAACTAATGAAAAACTGTTTTTT.

A word on this clone: Additional DNA sequences in this sample encode the identical CDR3. The chain combines TRBV19 with TRBJ1-2, with D uncertain. This CDR3 spans 13 amino acids. V was cut by 2 bases and J by 2 bases, with 6 bases left in between. The germline gives CDR1 LNHDA, CDR2 SQIVND (reference sequence). The CDR3 coding sequence is TGTGCCAGTAGTATATCTGCGAACTATGGCTACACCTTC. Residues: CASSISANYGYTF.

The CDR3 DNA follows: TGTGCCAGCAGCCTGGGGACGGCAAATGAAAAACTGTTTTTT. The encoded protein is CASSLGTANEKLFF. The chain carries TRBV5-4 and TRBJ1-4; D might be TRBD1 (5 bases). Deletions cut 4 bases from V and 5 bases from J, with 12 bases between. Per the germline V gene, CDR1 is SGHNT and CDR2 is YYREEE (reference sequence). The CDR3 is 14 residues long.

The genes are TRBV7-9 and TRBJ1-4, with D possibly TRBD1 on 5 matching bases. This CDR3 spans 14 amino acids. Trimming removed 1 base at V and 8 bases at J, with 11 bases between. Per germline, CDR1 SEHNR and CDR2 FQNEAQ (reference sequence). The CDR3 protein is CASSLGQGEEKLFF. Written as DNA, the CDR3 is TGTGCCAGCAGCTTAGGGCAGGGCGAAGAAAAACTGTTTTTT. The full variable domain, in which reference TRBV7-9 and TRBJ1-4 provide the parts outside the CDR3, is DTGVSQNPRHKITKRGQNVTFRCDPISEHNRLYWYRQTLGQGPEFLTYFQNEAQLEKSRLLSDRFSAERPKGSFSTLEIQRTEQGDSAMYLCASSLGQGEEKLFFGSGTQLSVL.

The J gene is TRBJ1-2, the V gene TRBV28; tentatively, D is TRBD1 (5 bases). This CDR3 has 15 amino acids. Trimming shortened V by 7 bases and J by 3 bases, and 18 bases separated the two germline ends. The germline gives CDR1 MDHEN, CDR2 SYDVKM. The CDR3 region is CASTTGGYPHYGYTF. CDR3 DNA sequence: TGTGCCAGCACCACGGGGGGGTATCCTCACTATGGCTACACCTTC.

The chain has TRBV30 and TRBJ2-7, with TRBD1 matching 9 bases. CDR1 is GTSNPN and CDR2 is SVGIG in the germline V gene (reference sequence). The trim removed 1 base at V and 2 bases at J, leaving 3 bases unmatched. CDR3 length: 14 amino acids. DNA of the CDR3: TGTGCCTGGAGTGCTGGGACAGGGCCCTACGAGCAGTACTTC. It translates to CAWSAGTGPYEQYF.

The chain employs TRBV19 and TRBJ1-1; a weak D match, TRBD1 (6 bases). From germline, CDR1 is LNHDA and CDR2 SQIVND (reference sequence). The V end was cut by 8 bases, the J end by 3 bases, with 16 bases between. This CDR3 region has 14 residues. CDR3 in amino acids: CASGRQGLHTEAFF. The CDR3 region has the DNA TGTGCCAGTGGGCGGCAGGGGCTACACACTGAAGCTTTCTTT.